These 29 T cell receptor beta chains share one sample of origin, sequenced in a study of PD-1 blockade in classical Hodgkin lymphoma (dated by TCRdb to about 2020). Libraries were built with the immunoSEQ multiplex PCR assay. Here the immuneACCESS table is served through TCRdb, limited to in-frame sequences with V and J called. Missing clones are a known gap in these copies; in checked studies unresolved V genes cover under half, and the rest lacks a known reason. Counted in this sample were approximately 29,000 clones; 80% of them appeared once. 15% to 20% of the sample goes to the ten largest clones. The sample's time point, from its label and the paper: cycle 4 day 1 (C4D1), after 5 to 7 weeks of nivolumab. All trial patients had relapsed after autologous stem cell transplantation, with cohorts A, B and C differing in prior brentuximab vedotin exposure. The specimen comprised peripheral blood mononuclear cells (PBMCs), sampled before the fourth cycle of nivolumab. Every receptor here comes from a human donor with classical Hodgkin lymphoma.

The chain couples TRBV5-1 to TRBJ2-1; 8 nucleotides align to TRBD2. This CDR3 region has 13 residues. The germline gives CDR1 SGHRS, CDR2 YFSETQ. Trimming removed 4 bases from V and 8 bases from J; junction bases left unmatched: 5. The CDR3 loop reads CASSSSGSYEQFF. The CDR3 nucleotides read TGCGCCAGCAGCAGCAGCGGGAGCTATGAGCAGTTCTTC.

This clone was counted once. The chain uses TRBV19 and TRBJ2-5, with D uncertain. The CDR3 totals 13 residues. Germline V CDR1 and CDR2: LNHDA, SQIVND (reference sequence). V shed 5 bases and J shed 4 bases, with 11 bases lying between them. DNA of the CDR3: TGTGCCAGTAGTTTAGGAGTCCGAGAGACCCAGTACTTC. Amino acid sequence: CASSLGVRETQYF.

This chain uses TRBV6-6 with TRBJ2-5, with 7 bases fitting TRBD1. The end of the DNA fits TRBJ2-7 better, so the J call may be wrong. The CDR3 covers 13 residues. Germline-derived CDR1 and CDR2 are MNHNY and SVGAGI (reference sequence). The CDR3 nucleotides read TGTGCCAGCAGTTACGGACAGGAGTACGAGCAGTACTTC. It encodes CASSYGQEYEQYF.

V and J are TRBV28 and TRBJ2-3; 8 bases match TRBD2. The CDR3 consists of 13 residues. From germline, CDR1 is MDHEN and CDR2 SYDVKM. V dropped 5 bases and J dropped 5; count of bases not matched to a gene: 3. CDR3 loop: CASSRAGEDTQYF. Here the CDR3 DNA reads TGTGCCAGCAGTCGAGCGGGAGAAGATACGCAGTATTTT.

This rearrangement joins TRBV6-6 to TRBJ2-1, with TRBD2 matching 14 bases. This CDR3 contains 15 residues. CDR1 is MNHNY and CDR2 is SVGAGI in the germline V gene (reference sequence). V gave up 6 bases and J gave up 7 bases; unmatched junction bases: 5. CDR3 bases: TGTGCCAGCAGCAGACTAGCGGGAGGGGAAAATGAGCAGTTCTTC. Encoded protein: CASSRLAGGENEQFF.

Here the CDR3 DNA reads TGTGCCAGCAGACCGGACAGTGGAGAGCAGTACTTC. It is translated as CASRPDSGEQYF. The chain uses TRBV7-9 and TRBJ2-7; tentatively, D is TRBD1 (6 bases). Trimming took 6 bases from V and 7 from J, leaving 13 bases between them. The CDR3 extends over 12 amino acids. Germline CDR1 is SEHNR and CDR2 is FQNEAQ (reference sequence).

The rearrangement joins TRBV4-1 to TRBJ2-2, with TRBD1 identical over 7 bases. The CDR3 consists of 17 residues. With V trimmed by 0 bases and J by 2 bases, 6 bases remained unmatched. From germline, CDR1 is MGHRA and CDR2 YSYEKL. This CDR3 is CASSQDLDRANTGELFF. CDR3 coding DNA: TGCGCCAGCAGCCAAGATCTTGACAGGGCTAACACCGGGGAGCTGTTTTTT.

The chain is built from TRBV18 and TRBJ2-1, with TRBD1 as a possible D gene (6 bases). The CDR3 sequence is 12 residues long. Between the trimmed V and J ends, which lost 6 bases and 7 bases, there was a span of 10 bases. CDR1 is KGHSH, CDR2 LQKENI, per germline. CDR3 sequence: CASSLQGNEQFF. The CDR3 bases are TGTGCCAGCTCGCTGCAGGGGAATGAGCAGTTCTTC.

The gene calls are TRBV5-1 and TRBJ2-7, with 9 bases matching TRBD2. V was pared by 1 base and J by 4 bases, with 3 bases of the junction left unmatched. From germline, CDR1 is SGHRS and CDR2 YFSETQ. The CDR3 is 14 residues long. The CDR3 sequence: CASSLTSGSYEQYF. CDR3 nucleotides: TGCGCCAGCAGCTTGACTAGCGGGTCTTACGAGCAGTACTTC.

The rearrangement joins TRBV6-5 to TRBJ2-7, with a tentative D call TRBD1 (5 bases). In germline, CDR1 is MNHEY, CDR2 SVGAGI. Between the trimmed V and J ends, which lost 5 bases and 4 bases, there was a span of 12 bases. The CDR3 is 13 residues long. DNA of the CDR3: TGTGCCAGCAGTAGGGGCCTATCTTACGAGCAGTACTTC. Encoded protein: CASSRGLSYEQYF.

This clone occurred a few times. The CDR3 region has the DNA TGTGCCAGCAGCCAAGATCTGACTAGCGGGAGTGATGAGCAGTTCTTC. Translated: CASSQDLTSGSDEQFF. The chain carries TRBV4-2 and TRBJ2-1, with 12 bases identical to TRBD2. Germline CDR1 LGHNA, CDR2 YNFKEQ. Trimming cost V 0 bases and J 8 bases; bases outside gene matches: 5. The CDR3 covers 16 residues.

Only a few counts were recorded for this clone. The chain uses TRBV5-6 and TRBJ2-5; D may be TRBD1 (6 bases). The CDR3 is 13 residues long. Looked up from germline, CDR1 is SGHDT and CDR2 is YYEEEE. V lost 4 bases and J 4 bases, leaving 11 bases between the germline ends. CDR3 sequence: CASSAIQGETQYF. DNA for the CDR3: TGTGCCAGCAGCGCAATACAGGGAGAGACCCAGTACTTC. Supplemented by reference TRBV5-6 and TRBJ2-5, the full variable domain reads DAGVTQSPTHLIKTRGQQVTLRCSPKSGHDTVSWYQQALGQGPQFIFQYYEEEERQRGNFPDRFSGHQFPNYSSELNVNALLLGDSALYLCASSAIQGETQYFGPGTRLLVL.

This clone was seen once. V is TRBV19 and J is TRBJ2-6; D gene ambiguous. Germline CDR1 is LNHDA and CDR2 is SQIVND (reference sequence). CDR3 length: 16 amino acids. With 3 bases removed from V and 0 bases from J, the gap between germline ends came to 9 bases. CDR3 in amino acids: CASSIRSYSGANVLTF. CDR3 nucleotides: TGTGCCAGTAGTATTCGCTCGTACTCTGGGGCCAACGTCCTGACTTTC.

This chain joins TRBV4-1 and TRBJ1-1; 10 bases match TRBD1. The germline V gene encodes CDR1 MGHRA and CDR2 YSYEKL. The CDR3 is 15 amino acids. V lost 0 bases to trimming and J lost 3 bases; unmatched junction nucleotides: 1. This chain's CDR3 is CASSQEDRGDTEAFF. For the CDR3, the DNA is TGCGCCAGCAGCCAAGAGGACAGGGGGGACACTGAAGCTTTCTTT.

This sequence joins TRBV28 and TRBJ2-7, with 7 positions matching TRBD2. CDR1 is MDHEN and CDR2 is SYDVKM in the germline V gene. The CDR3 loop spans 14 amino acids. The V and J ends lost 5 bases and 3 bases, in that order; junction bases with no gene match: 7. The CDR3 coding sequence is TGTGCCAGCAGTCCGGGCGGGAGAATCTACGAGCAGTACTTC. It translates to CASSPGGRIYEQYF.

This chain connects TRBV14 to TRBJ2-5; TRBD2 matches 9 bases. The CDR3 runs 16 residues. V gave up 4 bases and J gave up 0 bases; unmatched junction bases: 6. Germline CDR1 SGHDN, CDR2 FVKESK. Here the CDR3 DNA reads TGTGCCAGCAGCCTACGGACTAGCGAGTACCAAGAGACCCAGTACTTC. It is translated as CASSLRTSEYQETQYF.

The chain combines TRBV30 with TRBJ2-3; 9 bases line up with TRBD2. The junction had 2 bases not matched to a gene; V was cut back by 1 base and J by 0 bases. Germline values: CDR1 GTSNPN, CDR2 SVGIG (reference sequence). This CDR3 has 15 amino acids. The CDR3 DNA follows: TGTGCCTGGAGTGCCCTAGCGGGGAGCACAGATACGCAGTATTTT. Translated: CAWSALAGSTDTQYF.

The chain is built from TRBV27 and TRBJ2-3; D ambiguous. V dropped 3 bases and J dropped 3 bases, with 7 bases sitting between them. Germline V gene sequence: CDR1 MNHEY, CDR2 SMNVEV (reference sequence). The CDR3 is 13 amino acids. CDR3 region: CASSLRQTDTQYF. The DNA of the CDR3 is TGTGCCAGCAGTTTGCGGCAGACAGATACGCAGTATTTT.

The J gene is TRBJ1-1, the V gene TRBV28; D gene unclear. CDR3 length: 15 residues. Per the germline V gene, CDR1 is MDHEN and CDR2 is SYDVKM. The V end was cut by 5 bases, the J end by 7 bases, with 20 bases between. The CDR3 DNA reads TGTGCCAGCAGTACATCACTCGGGTCATCTGTTGAAGCTTTCTTT. It is translated as CASSTSLGSSVEAFF.

J is TRBJ2-7 and V is TRBV2, with D maybe TRBD2 (6 bases). V lost 6 bases to trimming and J lost 0 bases, with 15 bases between them. This CDR3 has 15 amino acids. Germline CDR1 reads SNHLY; CDR2 reads FYNNEI. CDR3 region: CASREGRGVSYEQYF. Written as DNA, the CDR3 is TGTGCCAGCAGGGAGGGGCGGGGAGTCTCCTACGAGCAGTACTTC.

The J gene is TRBJ2-7, the V gene TRBV4-2; D is unresolved. CDR3 size: 14 residues. Per germline, CDR1 LGHNA and CDR2 YNFKEQ. Trimming shortened V by 5 bases and J by 1 base, and 12 bases separated the two germline ends. In DNA form, the CDR3 reads TGTGCCAGCAGCGCGTTTGTGGGTTCCTACGAGCAGTACTTC. It translates to CASSAFVGSYEQYF.

This clone has just a few counts. The chain couples TRBV9 to TRBJ1-1; weak D call: TRBD1 (5 bases). The CDR3 has 12 amino acids. V was clipped by 4 bases and J by 6 bases, with 10 bases between them. Germline V gene data show CDR1 as SGDLS and CDR2 as YYNGEE. Here the CDR3 DNA reads TGTGCCAGCAGCAGGACGGGGGCTGAAGCTTTCTTT. Its translation: CASSRTGAEAFF.

This chain connects TRBV5-5 to TRBJ2-1; 10 bases match TRBD2. The CDR3 is 15 residues long. The germline CDR1 and CDR2 sequences are SGHKS and YYEKEE (reference sequence). Germline trimming cut 3 bases from V and 5 bases from J; bases unmatched to any gene: 5. CDR3 amino acids: CASSSGTSAHNEQFF. In DNA form, the CDR3 reads TGTGCCAGCAGCTCCGGGACTAGCGCCCACAATGAGCAGTTCTTC.

The chain employs TRBV5-1 and TRBJ2-1, with a weak D call TRBD2 (6 bases). The CDR3 totals 15 residues. V lost 4 bases and J lost 5, with 16 bases in between. Germline CDR1 and CDR2: SGHRS and YFSETQ. In DNA form, the CDR3 reads TGCGCCAGCAGCAAATTCAGCGGGTCTAACAATGAGCAGTTCTTC. Its protein product is CASSKFSGSNNEQFF.

The chain recombines TRBV25-1 with TRBJ2-1; D remains ambiguous. Trimming took 3 bases from V and 4 from J, leaving 16 bases between them. Germline V gene data show CDR1 as MGHDK and CDR2 as SYGVNS. CDR3 length: 16 residues. CDR3 in amino acids: CASSDPRLATYNEQFF. The CDR3 coding sequence is TGTGCCAGCAGTGACCCCAGACTCGCCACTTACAATGAGCAGTTCTTC.

The chain uses TRBV5-4 and TRBJ2-1, with 11 nucleotides matching TRBD2. J lost 8 bases, V lost 1 base, and 5 bases had no gene match. CDR1 SGHNT and CDR2 YYREEE come from the germline V gene (reference sequence). The CDR3 consists of 15 residues. The CDR3 DNA reads TGTGCCAGCAGCTTGAAGACTAGCGGGAAAGATGAGCAGTTCTTC. This gives the protein CASSLKTSGKDEQFF.

The CDR3 reads CASSLGKTSGGETQYF. Written as DNA, the CDR3 is TGTGCCAGCAGCTTAGGAAAGACTAGCGGCGGGGAGACCCAGTACTTC. The rearrangement joins TRBV7-2 to TRBJ2-5, with 9 bases matching TRBD2. This CDR3 spans 16 amino acids. With 1 base clipped from V and 5 bases from J, the junction kept 8 bases outside the gene matches. Germline V CDR1 and CDR2: SGHTA, FQGNSA. Filled out from reference TRBV7-2 and TRBJ2-5, the complete variable domain reads GAGVSQSPSNKVTEKGKDVELRCDPISGHTALYWYRQSLGQGLEFLIYFQGNSAPDKSGLPSDRFSAERTGGSVSTLTIQRTQQEDSAVYLCASSLGKTSGGETQYFGPGTRLLVL.

By share, this clone ranks as medium-sized. The chain has TRBV27 and TRBJ1-5; 9 nucleotides align to TRBD1. This CDR3 comprises 15 residues. The germline CDR1 and CDR2 sequences are MNHEY and SMNVEV (reference sequence). Trimming took 5 bases from V and 6 from J; bases not matched to a gene: 8. The CDR3 coding sequence is TGTGCCAGCAGTCACGGGACAGGGAGGACTCAGCCCCAGCATTTT. Its translation: CASSHGTGRTQPQHF.

The V and J genes are TRBV11-3 and TRBJ1-3; unclear D gene. This CDR3 spans 14 amino acids. Germline CDR1 SGHNT, CDR2 YENEEA. Trimming removed 3 bases at V and 0 bases at J, with 6 bases between. The CDR3 here is CASSLGSSGNTIYF. For the CDR3, the DNA is TGTGCCAGCAGCTTGGGCAGCTCTGGAAACACCATATATTTT. Based on the CDR3 plus reference TRBV11-3 and TRBJ1-3, the full variable domain is EAGVVQSPRYKIIEKKQPVAFWCNPISGHNTLYWYLQNLGQGPELLIRYENEEAVDDSQLPKDRFSAERLKGVDSTLKIQPAELGDSAVYLCASSLGSSGNTIYFGEGSWLTVV.